This TCR beta chain was recovered during a study of response to subunit inactivated influenza vaccine. Study findings and constraints: Authors suggested that a seasonal influenza vaccination recruits few new T cells each time.

This clonotype was recorded a few times. Its antigen remains unidentified. The V end was cut by 4 bases, the J end by 2 bases, with 12 bases between. The CDR3 runs to 14 residues. Germline V gene lookup returns CDR1 SGHDN and CDR2 FVKESK. TCRdb re-analysed the RT-PCR reads in MiXCR, keeping a single row per CDR3 protein. The table has 500,000 to 550,000 distinct CDR3 sequences, less than 10% seen once. This receptor was taken from a man between 45 and 75 years old who received an inactivated influenza vaccine. The sample here was PBMCs from blood, taken less than 30 months after vaccination. The chain employs TRBV14 and TRBJ2-7; D unclear. CDR3 amino acids: CASSRLTRTYEQYF. CDR3 sequence (DNA): TGTGCCAGCAGCCGGTTAACCCGGACCTACGAGCAGTACTTC.